The 28 T cell receptor beta chains below were found in one sample sequenced in a study of blood T cell repertoires in COVID-19. Assay used: immunoSEQ multiplex PCR; TCRdb lists only in-frame clones, some missing. The sample lists approximately 360,000 clones, almost 90% seen once, with about 6.5% in the top ten. Sample: peripheral blood. Receptors originate from a man aged 18 to 29 with active or convalescent COVID-19.

The gene calls are TRBV6-5 and TRBJ1-6; D uncertain. CDR1 is MNHEY and CDR2 is SVGAGI in the germline V gene. The CDR3 has 14 amino acids. Trimming removed 2 bases at V and 7 bases at J, with 9 bases between. The CDR3 here is CASSYRVHNSPLHF. The CDR3 region has the DNA TGTGCCAGCAGTTACCGGGTTCACAATTCACCCCTCCACTTT.

This sequence joins TRBV6-2 or TRBV6-3 and TRBJ2-1; a weak D match, TRBD1 (6 bases). CDR3 length: 15 amino acids. V lost 6 bases and J 4 bases, leaving 16 bases between the germline ends. The germline CDR1 and CDR2 sequences are MNHEY and SVGEGT. This CDR3 is CASSTPRRGYNEQFF. The DNA for the CDR3 is TGTGCCAGCAGCACCCCCCGCAGGGGTTACAATGAGCAGTTCTTC.

CDR3 DNA sequence: TGTGCCAGCAGCGTGGACAGGGGGTGGACTGAAGCTTTCTTT. Encoded protein: CASSVDRGWTEAFF. The V gene is TRBV11-2, the J gene TRBJ1-1; 10 nucleotides agree with TRBD1. The germline gives CDR1 SGHAT, CDR2 FQNNGV. The CDR3 is 14 amino acids. Trimming took 5 bases from V and 5 from J; bases not matched to a gene: 5.

The rearrangement uses TRBV4-3 and TRBJ2-5; TRBD2 agrees at 9 bases. CDR3 length: 15 residues. Germline trimming cut 1 base from V and 4 bases from J; bases unmatched to any gene: 4. CDR1 LGHNA and CDR2 YSLEER come from the germline V gene. The CDR3 bases are TGCGCCAGCAGCCAAGGCGGGAGGGCCCGAGAGACCCAGTACTTC. Residues: CASSQGGRARETQYF.

Of note for this clone: The junction differs from germline at one of its ends, possibly a read error. V and J are TRBV2 and TRBJ2-6; a weak D match, TRBD1 (5 bases). Germline lookup yields CDR1 SNHLY and CDR2 FYNNEI. This CDR3 is 14 amino acids long. Here the CDR3 reads CASSGESGANVLTF. CDR3 nucleotide sequence: TGTGCCAGCAGTGGGGAATCTGGGGCCAACGTGCTGACTTTC.

The genes are TRBV6-1 and TRBJ1-1; no definite D call. Trimming removed 3 bases from V and 6 bases from J, with 20 bases in between. Germline-derived CDR1 and CDR2 are MNHNS and SASEGT. The CDR3 has 16 residues. CDR3 nucleotides: TGTGCCAGCAGTGATCCCGGAGTGCTAGGCTCGGCTGAAGCTTTCTTT. It specifies CASSDPGVLGSAEAFF.

The chain has TRBV5-1 and TRBJ1-2; D unresolved. Germline-derived CDR1 and CDR2 are SGHRS and YFSETQ. V was pared by 5 bases and J by 2 bases, with 7 bases between. The CDR3 totals 12 residues. Here the CDR3 reads CASRTENYGYTF. DNA for the CDR3: TGCGCCAGCAGGACGGAGAACTATGGCTACACCTTC.

The genes are TRBV11-1 and TRBJ1-4; D uncertain. This CDR3 contains 15 residues. The V end was cut by 3 bases, the J end by 2 bases, with 10 bases between. Germline assignment: CDR1 SGHAT and CDR2 FQDESV (reference sequence). The chain's CDR3 is CASSFGVGTNEKLFF. CDR3 nucleotides: TGTGCCAGCAGCTTCGGTGTTGGTACTAATGAAAAACTGTTTTTT.

The rearrangement uses TRBV4-3 and TRBJ2-3; 8 nucleotides align to TRBD2. Germline V gene lookup returns CDR1 LGHNA and CDR2 YSLEER. The CDR3 covers 16 residues. After removal of 0 bases from V and 8 bases from J, the junction contained 10 bases not matched to a gene. The CDR3: CASSQDGGGGPGTQYF. Written as DNA, the CDR3 is TGCGCCAGCAGCCAAGACGGAGGCGGGGGGCCAGGTACGCAGTATTTT.

This clone occurred once. The chain uses TRBV6-2 or TRBV6-3 and TRBJ1-1; perhaps TRBD1 as D (6 bases). The CDR3 runs 16 residues. Germline V gene sequence: CDR1 MNHEY, CDR2 SVGEGT. Trimming pared 6 bases from V and 0 bases from J, leaving 17 bases between. CDR3 protein: CASSPPDSSMNTEAFF. For the CDR3, the DNA is TGTGCCAGCAGCCCACCGGACAGTTCCATGAACACTGAAGCTTTCTTT.

The V gene is TRBV30, the J gene TRBJ1-5, with D possibly matching TRBD1 (6 bases). Trimming removed 5 bases from V and 4 bases from J, with 9 bases in between. This CDR3 has 12 residues. CDR1 and CDR2 from the germline V gene are GTSNPN and SVGIG (reference sequence). CDR3 sequence (DNA): TGTGCCTGGTCGCAGGGGAATCAGCCCCAGCATTTT. Its protein product is CAWSQGNQPQHF.

This clone has only one observation. This chain connects TRBV4-3 to TRBJ1-3; D remains unclear. This CDR3 has 17 amino acids. Germline CDR1 is LGHNA and CDR2 is YSLEER. Trimming removed 0 bases at V and 4 bases at J, with 16 bases between. The DNA of the CDR3 is TGCGCCAGCAGCCAAGATGTGGGCACCTCGGGAGGAAACACCATATATTTT. Translation gives CASSQDVGTSGGNTIYF.

This clone showed up just once. The gene calls are TRBV21-1 and TRBJ2-2; the table's D call, TRBD2, was not checked against the DNA. TRBV21-1 is assigned pseudogene status. The CDR3 spans 13 residues. CDR3 sequence: CASSKWRWEELFF. The CDR3 bases are TGTGCCAGCAGCAAATGGAGGTGGGAGGAGCTGTTTTTT.

The chain links TRBV11-2 to TRBJ2-7, with 7 bases matching TRBD2. The CDR3 is made up of 14 amino acids. Germline V gene data show CDR1 as SGHAT and CDR2 as FQNNGV. The ends lost 3 bases at V and 3 bases at J; junction bases unmatched: 5. The DNA for the CDR3 is TGTGCCAGCAGCTTCCGGACTAGTAGCTACGAGCAGTACTTC. This translates into CASSFRTSSYEQYF.

This clone appeared once. The chain employs TRBV7-9 and TRBJ2-1, with 15 bases lining up with TRBD2. After removal of 5 bases from V and 9 bases from J, the junction contained 8 bases not matched to a gene. CDR1 and CDR2 from the germline V gene are SEHNR and FQNEAQ (reference sequence). The CDR3 runs 16 residues. The CDR3: CASSGGLAGGGGEQFF. CDR3 bases: TGTGCCAGCAGCGGAGGACTAGCGGGAGGGGGCGGTGAGCAGTTCTTC.

As DNA, the CDR3 is TGTGCCAGCAGTCTTGGGGGCCAACCCAATCAGCCCCAGCATTTT. This sequence encodes CASSLGGQPNQPQHF. The chain joins TRBV9 to TRBJ1-5; possibly TRBD1 for D (6 bases). Trimming pared 5 bases from V and 3 bases from J, leaving 15 bases between. The CDR3 has 15 residues. The V gene's germline CDR1 is SGDLS and CDR2 YYNGEE.

V and J are TRBV29-1 and TRBJ1-1; the match to TRBD1 covers 8 bases. Germline loops: CDR1 SQVTM, CDR2 ANQGSEA. V lost 6 bases, J lost 7 bases, and 13 bases stayed unmatched. CDR3 length: 14 residues. CDR3 coding DNA: TGCAGCGTCCCGGACAGGGCCTTGGGGGATGAAGCTTTCTTT. It codes for CSVPDRALGDEAFF.

The rearrangement links TRBV11-2 to TRBJ2-3; 8 bases line up with TRBD2. The V and J ends lost 6 bases and 0 bases, in that order; junction bases with no gene match: 17. Germline V gene lookup returns CDR1 SGHAT and CDR2 FQNNGV. The CDR3 has 19 amino acids. This chain's CDR3 is CASSPEGGLALPSTDTQYF. The CDR3 DNA follows: TGTGCCAGCAGTCCAGAGGGAGGACTAGCCCTTCCTAGCACAGATACGCAGTATTTT. Full variable domain (rest looked up from reference TRBV11-2 and TRBJ2-3): EAGVAQSPRYKIIEKRQSVAFWCNPISGHATLYWYQQILGQGPKLLIQFQNNGVVDDSQLPKDRFSAERLKGVDSTLKIQPAKLEDSAVYLCASSPEGGLALPSTDTQYFGPGTRLTVL.

The gene calls are TRBV7-8 and TRBJ2-1; 8 positions match TRBD2. V shed 6 bases, J shed 4 bases, and the junction held 11 bases outside the gene matches. Germline values: CDR1 SGHVS, CDR2 FQNEAQ. CDR3 size: 16 residues. For the CDR3, the DNA is TGTGCCAGCAGGTCCGGGAGGGGGGGCCTTTACAATGAGCAGTTCTTC. Its protein is CASRSGRGGLYNEQFF.

The chain combines TRBV28 with TRBJ2-5, with unresolved D. Trimming took 3 bases from V and 5 from J, leaving 7 bases between them. This CDR3 is built from 12 residues. CDR1 is MDHEN, CDR2 SYDVKM, per germline. The DNA of the CDR3 is TGTGCCAGCAGTTTTATTGTGGAGACCCAGTACTTC. This gives the protein CASSFIVETQYF.

The chain recombines TRBV18 with TRBJ2-7, with 15 positions matching TRBD2. Germline loops: CDR1 KGHSH, CDR2 LQKENI. Germline trimming cut 3 bases from V and 5 bases from J; bases unmatched to any gene: 8. This CDR3 spans 17 amino acids. The CDR3 here is CASSPTGLAGGSNEQYF. The CDR3 DNA reads TGTGCCAGCTCACCTACGGGACTAGCGGGAGGTAGCAACGAGCAGTACTTC.

This rearrangement joins TRBV11-2 to TRBJ1-5; maybe TRBD1 (5 bases). CDR1 and CDR2 (germline): SGHAT, FQNNGV. CDR3 length equals 15 residues. The V end lost 2 bases, the J end lost 2 bases, and 10 bases lay between the germline ends. The CDR3 loop reads CASSLQWGGNQPQHF. CDR3 nucleotides: TGTGCCAGCAGCTTACAATGGGGCGGCAATCAGCCCCAGCATTTT.

V usage is TRBV28 and J usage is TRBJ2-7; 10 nucleotides line up with TRBD1. V was clipped by 7 bases and J by 6 bases; unmatched bases: 9. CDR1 is MDHEN and CDR2 is SYDVKM in the germline V gene. The length of the CDR3 is 14 residues. In DNA, the CDR3 is TGTGCCAGCAATAAGGGACAGGGGATGGCCGAGCAGTACTTC. Protein sequence: CASNKGQGMAEQYF.

The genes are TRBV6-5 and TRBJ1-1, with D maybe TRBD1 (6 bases). Germline-derived CDR1 and CDR2 are MNHEY and SVGAGI. V lost 2 bases to trimming and J lost 2 bases, with 15 bases between them. The CDR3 sequence is 16 residues long. The CDR3 spells CASSYHPTGPNTEAFF. The CDR3 coding sequence is TGTGCCAGCAGTTACCACCCGACAGGCCCAAACACTGAAGCTTTCTTT.

The V and J genes are TRBV6-1 and TRBJ1-5, with 8 nucleotides matching TRBD1. Trimming removed 0 bases from V and 5 bases from J; junction bases left unmatched: 3. The CDR3 sequence is 15 residues long. Per the germline V gene, CDR1 is MNHNS and CDR2 is SASEGT. CDR3 DNA sequence: TGTGCCAGCAGTGAAGCATCAGGGGGCTATCAGCCCCAGCATTTT. Translated, it gives CASSEASGGYQPQHF.

V gene TRBV27 combines with J gene TRBJ1-5; D gene ambiguous. The CDR3 runs to 13 residues. V lost 5 bases to trimming and J lost 5 bases, with 10 bases between them. Germline CDR1 reads MNHEY; CDR2 reads SMNVEV (reference sequence). For the CDR3, the DNA is TGTGCCAGCAGTCCCTCGGGAGATCAGCCCCAGCATTTT. This encodes CASSPSGDQPQHF.

The chain uses TRBV7-2 and TRBJ2-1; the match to TRBD2 covers 8 bases. The J segment lost 3 bases and the V segment lost 1 base, leaving 5 bases of the junction unmatched. The CDR3 is 16 amino acids. CDR1 is SGHTA and CDR2 is FQGNSA in the germline V gene. The CDR3 is CASSLVLAGGYNEQFF. Written as DNA, the CDR3 is TGTGCCAGCAGCTTAGTTTTGGCGGGGGGCTACAATGAGCAGTTCTTC.

V usage is TRBV9 and J usage is TRBJ2-2, with D unclear. Germline V gene data show CDR1 as SGDLS and CDR2 as YYNGEE. V was trimmed by 5 bases and J by 1 base, leaving 18 bases between them. This CDR3 has 17 amino acids. The CDR3: CASSVFSSRLNTGELFF. CDR3 nucleotides: TGTGCCAGCAGTGTTTTTTCATCACGGTTGAACACCGGGGAGCTGTTTTTT. Complete variable domain (other parts from reference TRBV9 and TRBJ2-2): DSGVTQTPKHLITATGQRVTLRCSPRSGDLSVYWYQQSLDQGLQFLIQYYNGEERAKGNILERFSAQQFPDLHSELNLSSLELGDSALYFCASSVFSSRLNTGELFFGEGSRLTVL.